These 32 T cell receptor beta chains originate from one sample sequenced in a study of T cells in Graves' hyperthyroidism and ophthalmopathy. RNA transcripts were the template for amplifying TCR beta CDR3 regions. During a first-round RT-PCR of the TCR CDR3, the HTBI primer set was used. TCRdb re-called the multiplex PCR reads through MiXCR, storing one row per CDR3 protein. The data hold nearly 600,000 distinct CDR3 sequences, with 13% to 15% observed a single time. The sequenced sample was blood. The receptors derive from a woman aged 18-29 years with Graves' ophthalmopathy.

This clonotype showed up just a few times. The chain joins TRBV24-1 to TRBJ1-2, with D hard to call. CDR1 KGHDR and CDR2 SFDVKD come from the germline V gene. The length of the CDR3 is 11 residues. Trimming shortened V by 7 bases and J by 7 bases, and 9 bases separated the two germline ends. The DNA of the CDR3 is TGTGCCACCAGGTCAACCGTTGGCTACACCTTC. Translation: CATRSTVGYTF.

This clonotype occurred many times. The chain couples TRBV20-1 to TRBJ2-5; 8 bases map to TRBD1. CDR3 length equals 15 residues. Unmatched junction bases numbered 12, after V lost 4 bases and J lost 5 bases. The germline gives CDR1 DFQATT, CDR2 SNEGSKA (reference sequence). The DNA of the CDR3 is TGCAGTGCTATTAGTGTGGCAGGGGGCGTGGAGACCCAGTACTTC. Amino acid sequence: CSAISVAGGVETQYF.

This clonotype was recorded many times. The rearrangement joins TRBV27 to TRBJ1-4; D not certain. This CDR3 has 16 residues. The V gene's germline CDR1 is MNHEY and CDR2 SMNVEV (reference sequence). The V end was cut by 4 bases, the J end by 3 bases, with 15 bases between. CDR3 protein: CASSSMDRVSNEKLFF. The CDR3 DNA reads TGTGCCAGCAGTTCTATGGATAGGGTGTCTAATGAAAAACTGTTTTTT.

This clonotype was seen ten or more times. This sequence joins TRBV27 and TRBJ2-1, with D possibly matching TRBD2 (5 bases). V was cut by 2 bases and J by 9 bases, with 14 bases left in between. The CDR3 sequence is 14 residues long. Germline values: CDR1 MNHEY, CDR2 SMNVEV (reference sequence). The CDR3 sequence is CASSLVSRRGEQFF. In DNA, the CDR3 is TGTGCCAGCAGTTTAGTCAGCCGCCGGGGTGAGCAGTTCTTC.

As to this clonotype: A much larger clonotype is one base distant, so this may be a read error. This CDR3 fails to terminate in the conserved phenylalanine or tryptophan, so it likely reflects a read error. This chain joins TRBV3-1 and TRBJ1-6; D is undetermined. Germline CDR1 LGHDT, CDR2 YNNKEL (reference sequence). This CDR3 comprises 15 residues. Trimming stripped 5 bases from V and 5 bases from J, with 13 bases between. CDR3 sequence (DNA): TGTGCCAGCAGCTCAATCGGCGGGAATAATTCACCCCTCCACTCT. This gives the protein CASSSIGGNNSPLHS.

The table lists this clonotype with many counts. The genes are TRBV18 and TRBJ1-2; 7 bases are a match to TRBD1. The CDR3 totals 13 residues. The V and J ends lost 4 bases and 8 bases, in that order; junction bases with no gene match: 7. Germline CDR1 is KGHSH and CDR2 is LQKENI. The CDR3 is CASSRIQGDGYTF. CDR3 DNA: TGTGCCAGCTCACGTATCCAGGGGGACGGCTACACCTTC.

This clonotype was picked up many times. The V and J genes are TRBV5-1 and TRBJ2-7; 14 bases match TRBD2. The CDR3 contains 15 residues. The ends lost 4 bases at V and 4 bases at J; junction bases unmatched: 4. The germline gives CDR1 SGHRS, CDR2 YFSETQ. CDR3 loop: CASSIRLAGGYEQYF. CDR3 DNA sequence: TGCGCCAGCAGCATTCGACTAGCGGGGGGGTACGAGCAGTACTTC. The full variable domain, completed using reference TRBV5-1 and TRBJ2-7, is KAGVTQTPRYLIKTRGQQVTLSCSPISGHRSVSWYQQTPGQGLQFLFEYFSETQRNKGNFPGRFSGRQFSNSRSEMNVSTLELGDSALYLCASSIRLAGGYEQYFGPGTRLTVT.

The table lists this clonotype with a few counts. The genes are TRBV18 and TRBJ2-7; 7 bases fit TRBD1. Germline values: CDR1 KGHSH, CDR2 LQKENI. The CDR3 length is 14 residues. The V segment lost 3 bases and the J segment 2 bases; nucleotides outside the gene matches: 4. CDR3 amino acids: CASSPPQGTYEQYF. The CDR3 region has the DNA TGTGCCAGCTCACCCCCACAGGGGACCTACGAGCAGTACTTC.

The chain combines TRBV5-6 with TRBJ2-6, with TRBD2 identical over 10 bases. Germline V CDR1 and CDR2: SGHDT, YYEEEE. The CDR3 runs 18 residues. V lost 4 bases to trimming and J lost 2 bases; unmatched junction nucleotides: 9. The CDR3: CASSESGRAEAGANVLTF. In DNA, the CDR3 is TGTGCCAGCAGCGAGAGCGGGAGGGCCGAAGCTGGGGCCAACGTCCTGACTTTC.

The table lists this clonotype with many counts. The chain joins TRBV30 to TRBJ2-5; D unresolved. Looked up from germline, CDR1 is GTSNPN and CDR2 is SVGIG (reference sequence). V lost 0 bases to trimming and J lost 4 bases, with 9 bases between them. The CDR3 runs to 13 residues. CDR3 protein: CAWSVQTGETQYF. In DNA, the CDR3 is TGTGCCTGGAGTGTACAAACGGGAGAGACCCAGTACTTC.

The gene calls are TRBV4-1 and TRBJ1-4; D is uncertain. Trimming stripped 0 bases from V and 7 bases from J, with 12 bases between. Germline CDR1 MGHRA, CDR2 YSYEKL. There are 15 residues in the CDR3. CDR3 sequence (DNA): TGCGCCAGCAGCCAAGAGGGCAGGATCGGTGAAAAACTGTTTTTT. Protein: CASSQEGRIGEKLFF.

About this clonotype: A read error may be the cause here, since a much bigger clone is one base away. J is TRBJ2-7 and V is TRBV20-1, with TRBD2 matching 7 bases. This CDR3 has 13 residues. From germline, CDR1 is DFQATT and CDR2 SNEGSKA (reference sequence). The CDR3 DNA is TGCAGCGGGGAGGGCGGGGCCTCCTACGAGCAGTGCTTC. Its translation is CSGEGGASYEQCF.

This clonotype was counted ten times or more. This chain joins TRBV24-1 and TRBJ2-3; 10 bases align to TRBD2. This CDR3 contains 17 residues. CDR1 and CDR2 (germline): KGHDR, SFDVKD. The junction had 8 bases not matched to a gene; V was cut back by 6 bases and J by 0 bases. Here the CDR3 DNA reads TGTGCCACCAGTCTTAGCGGGAGGACCCCAAGCACAGATACGCAGTATTTT. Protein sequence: CATSLSGRTPSTDTQYF.

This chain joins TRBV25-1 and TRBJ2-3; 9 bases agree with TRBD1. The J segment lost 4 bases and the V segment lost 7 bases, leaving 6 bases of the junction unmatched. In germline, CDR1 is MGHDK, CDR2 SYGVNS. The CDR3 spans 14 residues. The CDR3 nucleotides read TGTGCCAGCACCCCTCGGACAGGGGCAGATACGCAGTATTTT. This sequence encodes CASTPRTGADTQYF. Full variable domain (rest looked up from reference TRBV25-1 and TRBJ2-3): EADIYQTPRYLVIGTGKKITLECSQTMGHDKMYWYQQDPGMELHLIHYSYGVNSTEKGDLSSESTVSRIRTEHFPLTLESARPSHTSQYLCASTPRTGADTQYFGPGTRLTVL.

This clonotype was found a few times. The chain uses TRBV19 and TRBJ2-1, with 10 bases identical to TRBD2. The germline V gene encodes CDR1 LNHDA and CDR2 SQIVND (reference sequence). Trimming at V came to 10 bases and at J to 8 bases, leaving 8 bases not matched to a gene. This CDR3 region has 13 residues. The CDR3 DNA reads TGTGCCACTACTAGCGGGATATTGGATGAGCAGTTCTTC. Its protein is CATTSGILDEQFF.

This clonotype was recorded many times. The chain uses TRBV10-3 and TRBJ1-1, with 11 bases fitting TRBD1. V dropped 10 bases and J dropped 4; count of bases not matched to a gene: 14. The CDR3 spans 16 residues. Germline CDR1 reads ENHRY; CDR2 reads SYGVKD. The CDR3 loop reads CATRFGTGGSGTEAFF. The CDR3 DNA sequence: TGTGCCACCCGATTTGGGACAGGGGGTTCGGGCACTGAAGCTTTCTTT.

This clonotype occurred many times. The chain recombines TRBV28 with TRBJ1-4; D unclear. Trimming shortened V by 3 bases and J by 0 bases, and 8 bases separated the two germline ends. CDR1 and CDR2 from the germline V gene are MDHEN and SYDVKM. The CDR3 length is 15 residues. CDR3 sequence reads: CASSFYRPTNEKLFF. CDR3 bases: TGTGCCAGCAGTTTTTACCGTCCAACTAATGAAAAACTGTTTTTT.

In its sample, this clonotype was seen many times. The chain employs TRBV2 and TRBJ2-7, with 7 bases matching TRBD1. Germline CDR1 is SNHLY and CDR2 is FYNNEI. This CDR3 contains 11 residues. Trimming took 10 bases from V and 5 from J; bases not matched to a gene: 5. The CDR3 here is CAIGQVDEQYF. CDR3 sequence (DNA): TGTGCCATCGGACAGGTGGACGAGCAGTACTTC.

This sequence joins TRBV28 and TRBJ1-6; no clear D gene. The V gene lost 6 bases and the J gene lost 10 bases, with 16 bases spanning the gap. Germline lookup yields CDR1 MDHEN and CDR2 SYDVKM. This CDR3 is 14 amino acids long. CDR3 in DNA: TGTGCCAGCAGAGGAGGGTTAGTTTCCTCACCCCTCCACTTT. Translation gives CASRGGLVSSPLHF.

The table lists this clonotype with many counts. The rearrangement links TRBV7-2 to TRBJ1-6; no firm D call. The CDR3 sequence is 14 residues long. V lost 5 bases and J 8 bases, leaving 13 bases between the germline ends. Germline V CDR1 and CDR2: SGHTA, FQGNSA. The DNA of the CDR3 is TGTGCCAGCAGCATCGGTCGTCGAGATTCACCCCTCCACTTT. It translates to CASSIGRRDSPLHF.

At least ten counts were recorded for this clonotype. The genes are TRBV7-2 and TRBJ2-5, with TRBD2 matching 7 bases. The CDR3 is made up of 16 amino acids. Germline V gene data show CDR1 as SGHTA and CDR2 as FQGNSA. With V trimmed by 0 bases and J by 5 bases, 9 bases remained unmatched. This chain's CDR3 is CASSLARGTMHETQYF. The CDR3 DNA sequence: TGTGCCAGCAGCTTAGCGCGGGGGACTATGCACGAGACCCAGTACTTC. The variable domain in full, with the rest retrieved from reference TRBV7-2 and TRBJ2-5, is GAGVSQSPSNKVTEKGKDVELRCDPISGHTALYWYRQSLGQGLEFLIYFQGNSAPDKSGLPSDRFSAERTGGSVSTLTIQRTQQEDSAVYLCASSLARGTMHETQYFGPGTRLLVL.

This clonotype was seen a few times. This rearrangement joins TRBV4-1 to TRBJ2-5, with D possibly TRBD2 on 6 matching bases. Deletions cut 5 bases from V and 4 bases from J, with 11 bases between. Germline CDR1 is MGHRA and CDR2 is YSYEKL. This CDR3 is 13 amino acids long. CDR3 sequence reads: CASSRLVAETQYF. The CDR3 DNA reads TGCGCCAGCAGCAGACTAGTTGCAGAGACCCAGTACTTC.

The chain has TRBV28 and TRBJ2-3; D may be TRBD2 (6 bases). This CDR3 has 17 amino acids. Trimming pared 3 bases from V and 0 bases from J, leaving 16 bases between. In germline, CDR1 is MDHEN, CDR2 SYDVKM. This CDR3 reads CASSFLNPGTSTDTQYF. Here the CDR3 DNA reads TGTGCCAGCAGTTTTCTAAACCCCGGGACTAGCACAGATACGCAGTATTTT.

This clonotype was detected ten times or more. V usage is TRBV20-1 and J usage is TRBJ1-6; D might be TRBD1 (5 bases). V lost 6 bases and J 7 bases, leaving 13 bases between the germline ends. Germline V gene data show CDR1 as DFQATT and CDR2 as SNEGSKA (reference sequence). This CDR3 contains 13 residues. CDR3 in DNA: TGCAGTGCAGATCAACGGGACAATTCACCCCTCCACTTT. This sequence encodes CSADQRDNSPLHF.

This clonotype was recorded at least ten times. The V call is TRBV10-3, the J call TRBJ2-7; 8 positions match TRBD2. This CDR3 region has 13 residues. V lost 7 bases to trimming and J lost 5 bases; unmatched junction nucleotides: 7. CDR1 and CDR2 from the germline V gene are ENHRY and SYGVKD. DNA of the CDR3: TGTGCCATCAACCCCGTCGGGGGGGACGAGCAGTACTTC. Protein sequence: CAINPVGGDEQYF.

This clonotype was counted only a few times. The CDR3 DNA is TGTGCCAGCAGCATGGGATTGTACAATGAGCAGTTCTTC. It codes for CASSMGLYNEQFF. The chain links TRBV7-2 to TRBJ2-1; no clear D. V was clipped by 5 bases and J by 4 bases, with 9 bases between them. This CDR3 comprises 13 residues. Germline CDR1 is SGHTA and CDR2 is FQGNSA. The full variable domain, its missing parts supplied by reference TRBV7-2 and TRBJ2-1, is GAGVSQSPSNKVTEKGKDVELRCDPISGHTALYWYRQSLGQGLEFLIYFQGNSAPDKSGLPSDRFSAERTGGSVSTLTIQRTQQEDSAVYLCASSMGLYNEQFFGPGTRLTVL.

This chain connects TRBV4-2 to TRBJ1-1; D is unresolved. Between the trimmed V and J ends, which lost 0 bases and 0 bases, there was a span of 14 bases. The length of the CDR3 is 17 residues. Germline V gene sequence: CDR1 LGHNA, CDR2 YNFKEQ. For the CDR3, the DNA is TGTGCCAGCAGCCAAGAAATAGGAGCTACGGTGAACACTGAAGCTTTCTTT. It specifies CASSQEIGATVNTEAFF.

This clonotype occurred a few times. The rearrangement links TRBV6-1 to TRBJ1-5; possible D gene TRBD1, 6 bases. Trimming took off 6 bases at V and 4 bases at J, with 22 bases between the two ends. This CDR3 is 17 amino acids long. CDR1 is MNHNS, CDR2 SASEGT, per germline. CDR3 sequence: CASSQDVPTGFNQPQHF. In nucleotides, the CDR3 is TGTGCCAGCAGCCAAGATGTCCCAACAGGGTTTAATCAGCCCCAGCATTTT.

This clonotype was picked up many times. The CDR3 DNA sequence: TGCAGTGCTTACGACAGGGAGGTCACAGATACGCAGTATTTT. Amino acid sequence: CSAYDREVTDTQYF. The chain recombines TRBV20-1 with TRBJ2-3, with D maybe TRBD1 (7 bases). Trimming removed 5 bases at V and 2 bases at J, with 14 bases between. The CDR3 spans 14 residues. The germline V gene has CDR1 DFQATT and CDR2 SNEGSKA (reference sequence).

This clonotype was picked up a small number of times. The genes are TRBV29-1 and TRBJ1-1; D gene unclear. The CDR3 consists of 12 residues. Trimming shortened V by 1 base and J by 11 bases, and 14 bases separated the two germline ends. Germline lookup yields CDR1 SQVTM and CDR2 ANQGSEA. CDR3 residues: CSVEGGKLAAFF. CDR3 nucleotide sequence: TGCAGCGTTGAAGGGGGTAAACTTGCCGCTTTCTTT.

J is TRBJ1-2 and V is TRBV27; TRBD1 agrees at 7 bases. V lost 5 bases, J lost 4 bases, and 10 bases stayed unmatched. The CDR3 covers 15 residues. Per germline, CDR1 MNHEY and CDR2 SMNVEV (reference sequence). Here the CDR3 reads CASSEEGAPAYGYTF. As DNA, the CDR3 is TGTGCCAGCAGTGAGGAGGGGGCGCCTGCCTATGGCTACACCTTC.

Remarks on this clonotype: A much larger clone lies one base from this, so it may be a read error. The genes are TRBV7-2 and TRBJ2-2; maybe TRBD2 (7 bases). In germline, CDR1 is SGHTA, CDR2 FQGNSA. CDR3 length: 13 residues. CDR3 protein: CASSRGGGGELVF. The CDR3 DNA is TGTGCCAGCAGCCGAGGGGGGGGCGGGGAGCTGGTTTTT.